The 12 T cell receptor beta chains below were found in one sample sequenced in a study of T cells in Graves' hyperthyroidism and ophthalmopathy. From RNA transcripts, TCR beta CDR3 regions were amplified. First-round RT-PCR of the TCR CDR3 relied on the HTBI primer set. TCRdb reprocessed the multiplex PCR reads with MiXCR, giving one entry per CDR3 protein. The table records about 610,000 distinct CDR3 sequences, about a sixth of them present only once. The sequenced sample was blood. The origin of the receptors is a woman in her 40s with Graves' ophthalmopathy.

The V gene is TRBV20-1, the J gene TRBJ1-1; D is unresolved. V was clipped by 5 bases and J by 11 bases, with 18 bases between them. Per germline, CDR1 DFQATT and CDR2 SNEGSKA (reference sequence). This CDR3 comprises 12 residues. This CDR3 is CSALSGRPGAFF. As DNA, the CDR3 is TGCAGTGCTCTGTCCGGCCGGCCCGGGGCTTTCTTT.

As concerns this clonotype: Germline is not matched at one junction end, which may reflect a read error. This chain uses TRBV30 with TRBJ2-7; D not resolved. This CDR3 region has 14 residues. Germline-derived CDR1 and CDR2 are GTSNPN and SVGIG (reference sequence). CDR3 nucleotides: TGTGCCTGGAGTGGTCTGGATACCAACTACGGGCAGTACTTC. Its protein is CAWSGLDTNYGQYF. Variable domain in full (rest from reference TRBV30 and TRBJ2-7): SQTIHQWPATLVQPVGSPLSLECTVEGTSNPNLYWYRQAAGRGLQLLFYSVGIGQISSEVPQNLSASRPQDRQFILSSKKLLLSDSGFYLCAWSGLDTNYGQYFGPGTRLTVT.

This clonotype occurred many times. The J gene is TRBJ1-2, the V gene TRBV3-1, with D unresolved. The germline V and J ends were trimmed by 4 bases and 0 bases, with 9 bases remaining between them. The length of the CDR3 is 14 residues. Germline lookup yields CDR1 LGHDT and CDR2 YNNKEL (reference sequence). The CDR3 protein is CASSLRAANYGYTF. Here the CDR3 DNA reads TGTGCCAGCAGCCTGAGGGCGGCTAACTATGGCTACACCTTC.

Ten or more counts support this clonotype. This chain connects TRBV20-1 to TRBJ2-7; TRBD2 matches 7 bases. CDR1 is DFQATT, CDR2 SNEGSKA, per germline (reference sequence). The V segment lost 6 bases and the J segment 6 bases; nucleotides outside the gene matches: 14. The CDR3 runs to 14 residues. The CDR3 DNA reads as TGCAGTGCCACCCGGGGGGAAGGGAGTTCCGAGCAGTACTTC. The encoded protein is CSATRGEGSSEQYF.

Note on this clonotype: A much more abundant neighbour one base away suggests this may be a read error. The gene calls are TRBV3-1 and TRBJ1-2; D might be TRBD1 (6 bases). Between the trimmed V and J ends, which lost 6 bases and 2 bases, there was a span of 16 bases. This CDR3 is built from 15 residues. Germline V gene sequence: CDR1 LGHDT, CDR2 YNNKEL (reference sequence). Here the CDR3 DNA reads TGTGCCAGCAGGGAGGACGGGGGCGCCAACTATGGCTACACCTTC. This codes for CASREDGGANYGYTF.

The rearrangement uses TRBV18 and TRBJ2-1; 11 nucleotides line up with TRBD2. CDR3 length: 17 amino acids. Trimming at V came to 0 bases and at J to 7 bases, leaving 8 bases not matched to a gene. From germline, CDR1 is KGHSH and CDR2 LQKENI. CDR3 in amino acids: CASSPPGLAAPTNEQFF. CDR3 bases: TGTGCCAGCTCACCACCGGGACTAGCGGCCCCCACTAATGAGCAGTTCTTC. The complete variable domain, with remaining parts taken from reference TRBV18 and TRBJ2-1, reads NAGVMQNPRHLVRRRGQEARLRCSPMKGHSHVYWYRQLPEEGLKFMVYLQKENIIDESGMPKERFSAEFPKEGPSILRIQQVVRGDSAAYFCASSPPGLAAPTNEQFFGPGTRLTVL.

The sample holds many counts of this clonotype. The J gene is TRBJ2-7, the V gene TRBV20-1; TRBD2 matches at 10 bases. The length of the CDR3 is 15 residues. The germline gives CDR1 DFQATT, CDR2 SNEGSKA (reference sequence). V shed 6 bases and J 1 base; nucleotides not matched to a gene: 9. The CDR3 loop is CSAQGSGRMSYEQYF. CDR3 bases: TGCAGTGCGCAGGGTAGCGGGAGGATGTCCTACGAGCAGTACTTC.

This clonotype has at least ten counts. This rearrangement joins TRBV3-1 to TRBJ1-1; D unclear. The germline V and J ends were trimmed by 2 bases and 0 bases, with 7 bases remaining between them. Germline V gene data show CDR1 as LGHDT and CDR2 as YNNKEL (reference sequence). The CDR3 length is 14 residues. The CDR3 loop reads CASSQPGMNTEAFF. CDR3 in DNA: TGTGCCAGCAGCCAACCGGGGATGAACACTGAAGCTTTCTTT.

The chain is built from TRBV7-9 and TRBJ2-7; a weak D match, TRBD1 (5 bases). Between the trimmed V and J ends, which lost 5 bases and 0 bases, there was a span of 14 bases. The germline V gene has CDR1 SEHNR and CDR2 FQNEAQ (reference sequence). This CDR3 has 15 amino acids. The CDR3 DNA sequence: TGTGCCAGCAGCCCTCTAGTTAGGGGCTCCTACGAGCAGTACTTC. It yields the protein CASSPLVRGSYEQYF.

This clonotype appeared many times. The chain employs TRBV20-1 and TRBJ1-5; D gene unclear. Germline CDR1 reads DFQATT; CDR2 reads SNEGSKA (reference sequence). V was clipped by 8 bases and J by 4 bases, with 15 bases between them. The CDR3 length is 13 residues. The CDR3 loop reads CSTQNRDNQPQHF. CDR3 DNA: TGCAGTACGCAAAACAGAGATAATCAGCCCCAGCATTTT.

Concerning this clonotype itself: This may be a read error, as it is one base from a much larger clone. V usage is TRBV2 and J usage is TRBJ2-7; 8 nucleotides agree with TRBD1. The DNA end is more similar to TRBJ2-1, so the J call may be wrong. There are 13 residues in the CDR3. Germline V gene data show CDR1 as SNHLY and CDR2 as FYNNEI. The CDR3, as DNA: TGTGCCAGCAGACGGGACAGGACCTACGAGCAGTTCTTC. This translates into CASRRDRTYEQFF.

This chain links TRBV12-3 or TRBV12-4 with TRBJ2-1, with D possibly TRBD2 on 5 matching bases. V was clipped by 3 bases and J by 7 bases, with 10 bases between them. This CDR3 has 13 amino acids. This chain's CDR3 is CASSFLTGNEQFF. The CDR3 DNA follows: TGTGCCAGCAGTTTCCTTACGGGGAATGAGCAGTTCTTC.